This T cell receptor beta chain was found in a study of T cell changes during pregnancy in multiple sclerosis. Trimming took 4 bases from V and 0 from J, leaving 10 bases between them. Germline-derived CDR1 and CDR2 are SGHAT and FQNNGV. The CDR3 spans 15 residues. The repertoire was sequenced with immunoSEQ multiplex PCR; TCRdb's copy has only in-frame clones and lacks some. The repertoire holds over 70,000 clones, with approximately 92% as singletons. This TCR derives from a female donor in good health, enrolled as a control in a pregnancy study. V usage is TRBV11-2 and J usage is TRBJ2-1; D not resolved. The sequencing used peripheral blood, collected in the third trimester of pregnancy. The CDR3 DNA follows: TGTGCCAGCAGCTCGAGCCAGGCCTCCTACAATGAGCAGTTCTTC. Its protein product is CASSSSQASYNEQFF.